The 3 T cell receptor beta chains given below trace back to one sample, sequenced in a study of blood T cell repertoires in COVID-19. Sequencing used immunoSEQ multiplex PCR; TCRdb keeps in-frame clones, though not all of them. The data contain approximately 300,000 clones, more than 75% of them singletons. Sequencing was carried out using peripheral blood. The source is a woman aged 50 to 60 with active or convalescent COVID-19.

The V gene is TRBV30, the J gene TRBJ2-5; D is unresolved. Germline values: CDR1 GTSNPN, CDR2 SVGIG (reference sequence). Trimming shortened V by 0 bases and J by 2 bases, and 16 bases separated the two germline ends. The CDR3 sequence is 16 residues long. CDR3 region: CAWSVRGRTLQETQYF. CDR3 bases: TGTGCCTGGAGTGTACGAGGCAGAACGCTTCAAGAGACCCAGTACTTC.

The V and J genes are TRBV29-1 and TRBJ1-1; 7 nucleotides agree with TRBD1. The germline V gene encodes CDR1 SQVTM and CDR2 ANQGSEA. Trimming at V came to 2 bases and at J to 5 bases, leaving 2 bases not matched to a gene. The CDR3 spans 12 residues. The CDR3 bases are TGCAGCGTTGAACCGACAGGGACTGAAGCTTTCTTT. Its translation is CSVEPTGTEAFF.

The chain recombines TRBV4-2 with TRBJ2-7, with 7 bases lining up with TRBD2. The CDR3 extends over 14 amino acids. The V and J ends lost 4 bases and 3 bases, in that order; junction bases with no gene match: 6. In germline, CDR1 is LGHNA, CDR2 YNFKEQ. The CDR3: CASSPRGGNYEQYF. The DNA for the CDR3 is TGTGCCAGCAGCCCGCGGGGAGGGAACTACGAGCAGTACTTC.